This T cell receptor (beta chain) was recorded in a study of Ad26.COV2.S vaccination and SARS-CoV-2 variants (dated by TCRdb to the early 2020s). General notes on the study: Donors in the vaccine arm were drawn from COV1001, a multicentre, randomized, double-blind, placebo-controlled phase I-IIa trial testing Ad26.COV2.S in healthy adults. Ad26.COV2.S was administered intramuscularly at 5 x 10^10 or 1 x 10^11 viral particles, either as a single shot or as two shots given 56 days apart. Investigators remained blinded to trial group allocation during experiments and outcome assessment. TCRbeta repertoire sequencing served as the tool for gauging how specific and how broad the SARS-CoV-2-reactive T cell receptors were following Ad26.COV2.S vaccination. The TCR-sequenced set comprised about 32 samples: some 20 Ad26.COV2.S vaccine recipients, 5 placebo recipients and 8 SARS-CoV-2 convalescent individuals. Participants in the trial were split at random into five groups of five each, receiving low-dose or high-dose Ad26.COV2.S once or twice, or else placebo on both occasions. General conclusions and limits of the study: The study lacked the statistical power to compare responses across vaccine doses or regimens. Compared with placebo recipients, Ad26.COV2.S recipients showed higher spike-specific TCR breadth (P = 0.0014). After vaccination, spike-specific CD8+ and CD4+ T cell responses were reported to show substantial breadth. Vaccine and placebo recipients had similar non-spike TCR breadth, a finding consistent with the vaccine containing only spike. It was noted by the authors that total T cell responses may have been underestimated by the TCR breadth and depth analyses.

TCRbeta CDR3 regions were sequenced with the immunoSEQ Assay. After extraction, genomic DNA underwent amplification by bias-controlled multiplex PCR, followed by high-throughput sequencing. Processing in the source paper ran as follows. Collapsing and filtering of sequences were performed to quantify the absolute abundance of each unique TCRbeta CDR3 region. T cell fraction was estimated by normalization of TCRbeta template counts to usable DNA, with usable DNA being measured through amplification of reference genes present in all nucleated cells. Repertoire TCRs were annotated as SARS-CoV-2-specific by exact matching of V gene, CDR3 amino acid sequence and J gene to a known reactive TCR set. The reference SARS-CoV-2 TCR set came from MIRA and was filtered for enrichment in COVID-19-positive ImmuneCODE repertoires, removing public or cross-reactive TCRs. Using the MIRA antigens, annotated TCRs were further analysed by specific ORF or by position within an ORF. Depth was the summed frequency of annotated unique rearrangements, while breadth was defined as annotated unique rearrangements over total unique productive rearrangements. Two-sided Wilcoxon rank-sum tests were used to compare TCR breadth between groups. TCRdb took this table from immuneACCESS and kept in-frame rearrangements with V and J called. Such tables lack part of the clones; where checked against another copy, unresolved V genes explain under half of the gap, and the rest is unexplained. V, J and clone size are those of that table, while D and trimming were read from the DNA. The sample records roughly 250,000 clones, around 88% of which are singletons. The top ten hold 2.9% of the sample.

Looking up the germline V gene yields CDR1 SGHTA and CDR2 FQGTGA. Deletion took 1 base off V and 2 bases off J, with a span of 12 bases between the germline ends. The CDR3 spans 15 residues, from the cysteine through the valine. Only CDR3 DNA remains: 45 bases, in frame from the first base. What the treatment or condition label conveys for this sample: roughly 19 received Ad26.COV2.S at low or high dose, single or two shots; 5 received placebo; per-sample allocation not given. For vaccine and placebo recipients, repertoires were sequenced using samples collected on day 63 after the first injection. Between 29 July and 7 August 2020, Cohort 1b enrolled fewer than 30 adults aged 18-55 years at one site in Boston, USA. Ad26.COV2.S consisted of a replication-incompetent adenovirus type 26 vector by which a prefusion-stabilized SARS-CoV-2 spike protein from the original Wuhan strain was expressed. Concerning this clone: Its antigen is unknown. Base quality data are lacking; no much larger clone is found one base away.

The clonotype comes from a person between 18 and 59 years old who received the Ad26.COV2.S COVID-19 vaccine or a placebo. The input for sequencing was peripheral blood, taken in a trial of Ad26.COV2.S vaccine versus placebo. The sequence is built from TRBV7-3 and TRBJ2-7; TRBD2 is possibly the D segment (6 matching bases). The CDR3 protein: CASSLRTISPYEQYV. The sequence in DNA is TGTGCCAGCAGCTTAAGGACTATATCTCCCTACGAGCAGTACGTC.